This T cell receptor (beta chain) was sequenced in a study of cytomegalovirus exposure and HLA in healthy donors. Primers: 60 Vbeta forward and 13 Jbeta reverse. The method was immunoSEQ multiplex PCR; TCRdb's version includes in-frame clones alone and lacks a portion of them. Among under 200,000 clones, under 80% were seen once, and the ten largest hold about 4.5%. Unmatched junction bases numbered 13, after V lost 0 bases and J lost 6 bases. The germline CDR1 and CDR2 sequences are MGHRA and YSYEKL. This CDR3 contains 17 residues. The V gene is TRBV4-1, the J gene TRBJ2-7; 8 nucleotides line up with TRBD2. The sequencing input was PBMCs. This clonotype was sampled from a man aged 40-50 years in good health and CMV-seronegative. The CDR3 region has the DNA TGCGCCAGCAGCCAAGATGGAGGGCGGGGGGTCGCGGTCGAGCAGTACTTC. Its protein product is CASSQDGGRGVAVEQYF.